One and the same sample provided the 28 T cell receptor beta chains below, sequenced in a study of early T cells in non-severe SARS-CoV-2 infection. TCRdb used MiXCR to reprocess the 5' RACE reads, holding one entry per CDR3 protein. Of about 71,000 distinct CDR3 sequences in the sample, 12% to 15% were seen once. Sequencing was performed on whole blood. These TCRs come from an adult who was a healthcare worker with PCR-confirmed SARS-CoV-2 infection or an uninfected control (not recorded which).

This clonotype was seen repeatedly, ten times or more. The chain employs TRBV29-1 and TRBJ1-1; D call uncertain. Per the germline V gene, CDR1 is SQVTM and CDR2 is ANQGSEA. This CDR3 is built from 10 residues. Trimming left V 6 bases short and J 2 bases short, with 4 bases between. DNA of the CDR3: TGCAGCGTGGGTAACACTGAAGCTTTCTTT. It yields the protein CSVGNTEAFF.

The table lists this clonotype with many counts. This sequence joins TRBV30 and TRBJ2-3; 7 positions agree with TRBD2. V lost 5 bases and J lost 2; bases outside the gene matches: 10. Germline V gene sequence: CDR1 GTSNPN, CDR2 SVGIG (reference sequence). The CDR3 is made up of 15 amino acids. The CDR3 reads CAWEKTSQATDTQYF. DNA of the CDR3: TGTGCCTGGGAGAAGACTAGCCAAGCCACAGATACGCAGTATTTT.

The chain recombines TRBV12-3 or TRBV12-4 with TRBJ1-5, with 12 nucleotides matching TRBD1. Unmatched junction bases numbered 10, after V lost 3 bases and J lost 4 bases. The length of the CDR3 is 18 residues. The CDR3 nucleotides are TGTGCCAGCAGTTTTAGAGGACGGGACAGGGGGCTTAATCAGCCCCAGCATTTT. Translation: CASSFRGRDRGLNQPQHF.

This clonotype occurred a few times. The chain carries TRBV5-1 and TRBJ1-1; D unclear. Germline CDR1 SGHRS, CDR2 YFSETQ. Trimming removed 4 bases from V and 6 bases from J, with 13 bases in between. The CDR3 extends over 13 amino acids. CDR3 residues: CASSLTDFAEAFF. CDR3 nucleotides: TGCGCCAGCAGCCTCACGGACTTCGCTGAAGCTTTCTTT.

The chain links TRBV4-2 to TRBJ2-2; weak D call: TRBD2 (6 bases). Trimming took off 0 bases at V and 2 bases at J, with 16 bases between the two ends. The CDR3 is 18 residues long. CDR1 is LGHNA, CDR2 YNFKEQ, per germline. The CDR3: CASSQEYRQAGNTGELFF. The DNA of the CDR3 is TGTGCCAGCAGCCAAGAGTATCGGCAGGCGGGAAACACCGGGGAGCTGTTTTTT.

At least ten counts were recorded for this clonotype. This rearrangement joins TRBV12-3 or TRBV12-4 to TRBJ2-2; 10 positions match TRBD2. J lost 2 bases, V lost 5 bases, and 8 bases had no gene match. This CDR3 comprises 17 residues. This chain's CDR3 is CASSPGTSVENTGELFF. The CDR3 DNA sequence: TGTGCCAGCAGTCCCGGGACTAGCGTTGAAAACACCGGGGAGCTGTTTTTT.

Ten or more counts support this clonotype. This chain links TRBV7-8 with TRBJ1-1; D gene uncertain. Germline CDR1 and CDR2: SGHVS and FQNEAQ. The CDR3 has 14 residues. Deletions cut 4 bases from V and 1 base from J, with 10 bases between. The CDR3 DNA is TGTGCCAGCAGCTCAGCCGGAGGGAACACTGAAGCTTTCTTT. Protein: CASSSAGGNTEAFF.

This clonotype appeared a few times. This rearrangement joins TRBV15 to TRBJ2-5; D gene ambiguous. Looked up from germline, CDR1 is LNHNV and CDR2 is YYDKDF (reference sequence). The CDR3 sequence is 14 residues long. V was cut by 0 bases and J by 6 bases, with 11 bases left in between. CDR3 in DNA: TGTGCCACCAGCAGAGATAATGAAGGGAAGACCCAGTACTTC. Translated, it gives CATSRDNEGKTQYF. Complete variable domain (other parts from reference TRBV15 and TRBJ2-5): DAMVIQNPRYQVTQFGKPVTLSCSQTLNHNVMYWYQQKSSQAPKLLFHYYDKDFNNEADTPDNFQSRRPNTSFCFLDIRSPGLGDTAMYLCATSRDNEGKTQYFGPGTRLLVL.

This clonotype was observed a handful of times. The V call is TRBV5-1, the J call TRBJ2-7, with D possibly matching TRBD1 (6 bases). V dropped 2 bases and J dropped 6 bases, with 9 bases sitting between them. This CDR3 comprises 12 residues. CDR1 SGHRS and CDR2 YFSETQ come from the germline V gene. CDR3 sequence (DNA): TGCGCCAGCAGCTTTTTAGGGGGCGAGCAGTACTTC. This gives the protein CASSFLGGEQYF.

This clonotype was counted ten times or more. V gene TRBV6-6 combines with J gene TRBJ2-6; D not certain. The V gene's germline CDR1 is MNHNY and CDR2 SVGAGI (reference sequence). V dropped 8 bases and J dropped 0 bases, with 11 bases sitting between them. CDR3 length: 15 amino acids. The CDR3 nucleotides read TGTGCCAGCGTCCAGGCCAACTCTGGGGCCAACGTCCTGACTTTC. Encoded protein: CASVQANSGANVLTF.

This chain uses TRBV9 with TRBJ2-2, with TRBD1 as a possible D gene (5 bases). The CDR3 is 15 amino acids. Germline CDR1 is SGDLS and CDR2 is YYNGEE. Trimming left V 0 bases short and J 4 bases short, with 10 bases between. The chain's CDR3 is CASSVDQGPTGELFF. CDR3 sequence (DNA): TGTGCCAGCAGCGTAGATCAGGGCCCCACCGGGGAGCTGTTTTTT.

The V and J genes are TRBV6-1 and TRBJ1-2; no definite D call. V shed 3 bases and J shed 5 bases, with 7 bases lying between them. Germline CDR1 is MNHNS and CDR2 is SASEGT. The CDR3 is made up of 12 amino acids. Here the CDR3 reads CASSEGSYGYTF. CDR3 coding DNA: TGTGCCAGCAGTGAGGGATCTTATGGCTACACCTTC.

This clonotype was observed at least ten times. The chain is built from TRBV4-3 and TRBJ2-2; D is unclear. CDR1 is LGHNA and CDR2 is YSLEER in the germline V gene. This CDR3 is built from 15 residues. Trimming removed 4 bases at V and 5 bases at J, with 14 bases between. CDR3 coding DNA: TGCGCCAGCAGCCGCGGCCGGTCAGTAACCGGGGAGCTGTTTTTT. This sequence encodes CASSRGRSVTGELFF.

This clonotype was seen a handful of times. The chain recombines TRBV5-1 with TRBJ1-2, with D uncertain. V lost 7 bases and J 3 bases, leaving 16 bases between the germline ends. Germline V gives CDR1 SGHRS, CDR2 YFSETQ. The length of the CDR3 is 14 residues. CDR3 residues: CASSPSPDYYGYTF. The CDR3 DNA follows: TGCGCCAGCTCTCCAAGTCCAGATTACTATGGCTACACCTTC. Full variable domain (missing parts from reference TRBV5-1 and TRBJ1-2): KAGVTQTPRYLIKTRGQQVTLSCSPISGHRSVSWYQQTPGQGLQFLFEYFSETQRNKGNFPGRFSGRQFSNSRSEMNVSTLELGDSALYLCASSPSPDYYGYTFGSGTRLTVV.

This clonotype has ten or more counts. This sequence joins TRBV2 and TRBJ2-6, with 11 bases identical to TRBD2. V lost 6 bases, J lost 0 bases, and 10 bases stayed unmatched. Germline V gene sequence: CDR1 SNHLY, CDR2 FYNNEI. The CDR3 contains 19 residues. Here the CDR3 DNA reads TGTGCCAGCAGGAGACTAGCGGGGCAAACCTACTCTGGGGCCAACGTCCTGACTTTC. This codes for CASRRLAGQTYSGANVLTF.

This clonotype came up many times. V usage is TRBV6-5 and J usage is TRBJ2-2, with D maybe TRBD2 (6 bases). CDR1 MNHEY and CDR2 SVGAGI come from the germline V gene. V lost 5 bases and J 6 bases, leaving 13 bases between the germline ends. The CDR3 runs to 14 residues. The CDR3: CASSMPGVAGELFF. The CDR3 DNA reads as TGTGCCAGCAGTATGCCGGGGGTTGCCGGGGAGCTGTTTTTT.

The CDR3 here is CASSLVTVPGELFF. The CDR3 nucleotides are TGTGCCAGCAGCTTAGTTACCGTTCCCGGGGAGCTGTTTTTT. The gene calls are TRBV7-8 and TRBJ2-2, with no clear D. This CDR3 contains 14 residues. V was pared by 1 base and J by 6 bases, with 9 bases between. Germline V gene data show CDR1 as SGHVS and CDR2 as FQNEAQ. The full variable domain, rest sourced from reference TRBV7-8 and TRBJ2-2, is GAGVSQSPRYKVAKRGQDVALRCDPISGHVSLFWYQQALGQGPEFLTYFQNEAQLDKSGLPSDRFFAERPEGSVSTLKIQRTQQEDSAVYLCASSLVTVPGELFFGEGSRLTVL.

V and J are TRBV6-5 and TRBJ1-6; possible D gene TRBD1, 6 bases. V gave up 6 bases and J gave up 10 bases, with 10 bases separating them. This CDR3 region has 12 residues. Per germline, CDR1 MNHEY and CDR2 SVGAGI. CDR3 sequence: CASRQGQSPLHF. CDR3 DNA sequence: TGTGCCAGCAGACAGGGTCAGTCACCCCTCCACTTT.

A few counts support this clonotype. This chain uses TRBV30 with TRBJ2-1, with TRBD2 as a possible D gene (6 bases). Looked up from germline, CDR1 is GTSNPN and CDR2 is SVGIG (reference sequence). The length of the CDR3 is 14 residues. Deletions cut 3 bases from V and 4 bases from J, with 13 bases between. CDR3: CAWRAPRGYNEQFF. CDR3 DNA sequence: TGTGCCTGGAGGGCCCCCCGGGGGTACAATGAGCAGTTCTTC.

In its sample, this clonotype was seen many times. The CDR3 region is CASSQDPGRSELYEQYF. In nucleotides, the CDR3 is TGTGCCAGCAGCCAAGATCCAGGTCGGTCCGAGCTCTACGAGCAGTACTTC. The chain combines TRBV3-1 with TRBJ2-7; D is ambiguous. The germline V gene has CDR1 LGHDT and CDR2 YNNKEL (reference sequence). The V and J ends lost 0 bases and 3 bases respectively, with 18 bases between them. The CDR3 runs to 17 residues.

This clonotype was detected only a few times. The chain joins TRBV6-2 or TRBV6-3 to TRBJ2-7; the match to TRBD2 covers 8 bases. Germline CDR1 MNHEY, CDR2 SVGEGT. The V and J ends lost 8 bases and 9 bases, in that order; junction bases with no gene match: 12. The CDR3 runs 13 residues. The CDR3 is CASLGLASPRQYF. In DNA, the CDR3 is TGTGCCAGCCTCGGACTAGCTAGCCCCCGGCAGTACTTC.

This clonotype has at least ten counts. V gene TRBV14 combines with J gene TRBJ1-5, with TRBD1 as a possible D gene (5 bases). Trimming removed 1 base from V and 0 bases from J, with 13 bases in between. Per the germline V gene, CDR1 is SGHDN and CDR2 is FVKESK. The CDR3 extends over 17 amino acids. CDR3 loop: CASSQVRQPYSNQPQHF. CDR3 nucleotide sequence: TGTGCCAGCAGCCAAGTGCGACAGCCCTATAGCAATCAGCCCCAGCATTTT.

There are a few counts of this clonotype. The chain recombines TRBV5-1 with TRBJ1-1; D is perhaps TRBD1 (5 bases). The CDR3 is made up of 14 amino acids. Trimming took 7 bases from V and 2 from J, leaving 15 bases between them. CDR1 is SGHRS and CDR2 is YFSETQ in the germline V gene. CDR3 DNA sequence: TGCGCCAGCGGCCACCAGGGAACTAACACTGAAGCTTTCTTT. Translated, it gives CASGHQGTNTEAFF.

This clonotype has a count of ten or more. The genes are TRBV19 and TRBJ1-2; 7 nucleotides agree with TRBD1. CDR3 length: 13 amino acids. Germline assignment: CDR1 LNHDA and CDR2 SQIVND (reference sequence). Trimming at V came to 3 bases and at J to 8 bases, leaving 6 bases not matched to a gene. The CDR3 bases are TGTGCCAGTAGTATTCAGACAGGGACCGGCTACACCTTC. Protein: CASSIQTGTGYTF.

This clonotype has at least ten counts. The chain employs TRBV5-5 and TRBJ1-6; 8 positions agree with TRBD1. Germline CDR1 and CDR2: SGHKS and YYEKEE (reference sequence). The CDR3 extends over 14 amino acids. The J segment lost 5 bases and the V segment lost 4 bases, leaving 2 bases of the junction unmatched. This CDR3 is CASSQGQDNSPLHF. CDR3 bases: TGTGCCAGCAGCCAGGGACAGGATAATTCACCCCTCCACTTT.

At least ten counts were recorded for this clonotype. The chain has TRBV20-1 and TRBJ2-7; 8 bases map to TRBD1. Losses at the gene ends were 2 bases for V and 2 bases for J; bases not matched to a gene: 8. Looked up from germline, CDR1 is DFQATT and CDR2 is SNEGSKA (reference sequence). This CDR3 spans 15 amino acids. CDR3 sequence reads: CSARRRDRSTYEQYF. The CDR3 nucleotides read TGCAGTGCTAGACGCCGGGACAGGTCAACCTACGAGCAGTACTTC.

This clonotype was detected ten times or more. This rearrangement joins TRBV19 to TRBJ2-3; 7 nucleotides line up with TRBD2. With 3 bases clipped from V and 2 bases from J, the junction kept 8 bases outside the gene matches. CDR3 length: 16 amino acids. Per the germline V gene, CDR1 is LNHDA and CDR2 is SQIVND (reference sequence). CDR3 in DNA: TGTGCCAGTAGTATCGGATGGCGGGGGTTCACAGATACGCAGTATTTT. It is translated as CASSIGWRGFTDTQYF. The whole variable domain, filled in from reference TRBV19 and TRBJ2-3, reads DGGITQSPKYLFRKEGQNVTLSCEQNLNHDAMYWYRQDPGQGLRLIYYSQIVNDFQKGDIAEGYSVSREKKESFPLTVTSAQKNPTAFYLCASSIGWRGFTDTQYFGPGTRLTVL.

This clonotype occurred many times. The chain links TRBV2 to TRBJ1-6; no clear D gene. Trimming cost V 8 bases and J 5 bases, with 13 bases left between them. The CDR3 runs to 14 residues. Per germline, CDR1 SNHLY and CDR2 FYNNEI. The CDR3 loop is CASSRATNNSPLHF. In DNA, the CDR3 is TGTGCCAGCTCCCGGGCCACTAATAATTCACCCCTCCACTTT.